A selection of T cell receptor beta chains follows, all from one sample in a study of graft-versus-host responses after intestinal transplantation. TCRdb's table, derived via immunoSEQ multiplex PCR, lists solely in-frame clones and lacks some. The sample lists 1,500 to 2,000 clones; 38% were seen once. The sample consisted of alloreactive CD8+ T cells from a mixed lymphocyte reaction culture, taken before transplantation. All receptors derive from a human patient who was an organ donor for intestinal transplantation. Each CDR3 is given with its conserved first and last residue. A D gene is named only where the DNA matches it firmly. Size is stated for part of the rows, as once, few or many counts, or as a class when the clone is expanded.

NA | TRBJ1-5 | NA | TRBV7-8 | TGTGCCAGCAGCTCCCGGGTCCTCAATCAGCCCCAGCATTTT | CASSSRVLNQPQHF
large | TRBJ2-1 | NA | TRBV4-1 | TGCGCCAGCAGCCACATAGGATCCTACAATGAGCAGTTCTTC | CASSHIGSYNEQFF
hyperexpanded | TRBJ2-2 | NA | TRBV10-3 | TGTGCCATCAGTGAGCCCCTGAGTGAGGGACCGAACACCGGGGAGCTGTTTTTT | CAISEPLSEGPNTGELFF
NA | TRBJ2-7 | TRBD1 | TRBV5-4 | TGTGCCAGCAGCGCCCAGGGGGCGCACGACGAGCAGTACTTC | CASSAQGAHDEQYF
NA | TRBJ2-5 | TRBD1 | TRBV28 | TGTGCCAGCAGCCCGGACAGGGTCGTGGAGACCCAGTACTTC | CASSPDRVVETQYF
large | TRBJ2-2 | TRBD2 | TRBV11-2 | TGTGCCAGCAGCACTCTAGCGGCTATCACCGGGGAGCTGTTTTTT | CASSTLAAITGELFF
once | TRBJ1-2 | TRBD1 | TRBV6-5 | TGTGCCAGCAGTTACGAAAGAGGACAGGGGGTTTATGGCTACACCTTC | CASSYERGQGVYGYTF
few | TRBJ1-5 | NA | TRBV9 | TGTGCCAGCAGCGTAGACGACGGAGGGGGTCAGCCCCAGCATTTT | CASSVDDGGGQPQHF
NA | TRBJ1-3 | NA | TRBV7-2 | TGTGCCAGCAGCTTATTCAGTACTGGAAACACCATATATTTT | CASSLFSTGNTIYF
NA | TRBJ1-2 | NA | TRBV27 | TGTGCCAGCAGTTTGGGACAAACTAACTATGGCTACACCTTC | CASSLGQTNYGYTF
large | TRBJ1-5 | NA | TRBV6-6 | TGTGCCAGCAGCCCTCAGATTAGCAATCAGCCCCAGCATTTT | CASSPQISNQPQHF
NA | TRBJ2-2 | NA | TRBV28 | TGTGCCAGCAGTTTAAGGAGGACCGGGGAGCTGTTTTTT | CASSLRRTGELFF
NA | TRBJ2-7 | NA | TRBV4-3 | TGCGCCAGCAGCGACCTCTACGAGCAGTACTTC | CASSDLYEQYF
NA | TRBJ1-1 | NA | TRBV6-9 | TGTGCCAGCAGTTACAGGGTTACGAACACTGAAGCTTTCTTT | CASSYRVTNTEAFF
few | TRBJ1-2 | TRBD1 | TRBV5-1 | TGCGCCAGCAGAAAGGGGGCCTGGAGCTATGGCTACACCTTC | CASRKGAWSYGYTF
few | TRBJ2-7 | NA | TRBV4-3 | TGCGCCAGCAGCTCGTCCTCCACGGACTCCTACGAGCAGTACTTC | CASSSSSTDSYEQYF
large | TRBJ1-5 | TRBD1 | TRBV28 | TGTGCCAGCAGTCACAGGGGTGGGGGCAATCAGCCCCAGCATTTT | CASSHRGGGNQPQHF
NA | TRBJ2-2 | NA | TRBV6-8 | TGTGCCAGCAGTTGGCGCCCCACCGGGGAGCTGTTTTTT | CASSWRPTGELFF
few | TRBJ1-1 | TRBD1 | TRBV29-1 | TGCAGCGTTGAAGGTGGACACAGGGGGTATATCACTGAAGCTTTCTTT | CSVEGGHRGYITEAFF
NA | TRBJ1-5 | NA | TRBV4-3 | TGCGCCAGCAGCCAAGTTACAGGGTCTCAGCCCCAGCATTTT | CASSQVTGSQPQHF
few | TRBJ2-7 | TRBD2 | TRBV5-8 | TGTGCCAGCAGCCAAGATTTGCCGGGGGACTACTACGAGCAGTACTTC | CASSQDLPGDYYEQYF
NA | TRBJ2-1 | NA | TRBV2 | TGTGCCAGCAGTGAACCGGGGGTTCTCCACAATGAGCAGTTCTTC | CASSEPGVLHNEQFF
medium-sized | TRBJ2-7 | NA | TRBV20-1 | TGCAGTGCTAGCTACGAGCAGTACTTC | CSASYEQYF
few | TRBJ1-1 | TRBD1 | TRBV6-8 | TGTGCCAGCAGTTCGTCGACAGGGTTCGACACTGAAGCTTTCTTT | CASSSSTGFDTEAFF
few | TRBJ2-1 | TRBD2 | TRBV7-6 | TGTGCCAGCAGCTTAGTGGGACTAGAGGTTGAGCAGTTCTTC | CASSLVGLEVEQFF
NA | TRBJ1-5 | TRBD1 | TRBV27 | TGTGCCAGCAACCCCGGGACAGGGGGTCAGCCCCAGCATTTT | CASNPGTGGQPQHF
NA | TRBJ2-3 | TRBD2 | TRBV7-6 | TGTGCCAGCAGTGCTAGCGGGGGTGTCACAGATACGCAGTATTTT | CASSASGGVTDTQYF
NA | TRBJ2-7 | TRBD2 | TRBV29-1 | TGCAGCGCCATCGGACTAGCGGGAAGGAGCTCCTACGAGCAGTACTTC | CSAIGLAGRSSYEQYF
few | TRBJ2-2 | NA | TRBV5-1 | TGCGCCAGCAGCTTTTTTTGGGGCGCGACCGGGGAGCTGTTTTTT | CASSFFWGATGELFF
few | TRBJ2-7 | NA | TRBV29-1 | TGCAGCGTTGAGCGCGCGGGACAGAGCTCCTACGAGCAGTACTTC | CSVERAGQSSYEQYF
NA | TRBJ2-1 | NA | TRBV19 | TGTGCCAGTAGTCCGCTAGCGAACTCCTACAATGAGCAGTTCTTC | CASSPLANSYNEQFF
few | TRBJ1-1 | TRBD1 | TRBV6-5 | TGTGCCAGCAGTCAGGGGGCTCTCACTGAAGCTTTCTTT | CASSQGALTEAFF
NA | TRBJ2-3 | NA | TRBV7-2 | TGTGCCAGCAGCTTAGTGTGGGATTTAAAAGATACGCAGTATTTT | CASSLVWDLKDTQYF
once | TRBJ2-1 | NA | TRBV7-9 | TGTGCCAGCAGCCTTCTAAAACCCAATGAGCAGTTCTTC | CASSLLKPNEQFF
large | TRBJ2-2 | NA | TRBV9 | TGTGCCAGCAGCGTCAGTTTAGGGGGGGTGACCGGGGAGCTGTTTTTT | CASSVSLGGVTGELFF
NA | TRBJ2-1 | TRBD1 | TRBV15 | TGTGCCACCAGCAAAGGCCGGGACAGGGTCTACAATGAGCAGTTCTTC | CATSKGRDRVYNEQFF
large | TRBJ2-7 | NA | TRBV11-3 | TGTGCCAGCAGCCCAGGAAGGGACTACGAGCAGTACTTC | CASSPGRDYEQYF
NA | TRBJ2-6 | NA | TRBV7-6 | TGTGCCAGCAGCTTAGACAACTCTGGGGCCAACGTCCTGACTTTC | CASSLDNSGANVLTF
NA | TRBJ1-1 | NA | TRBV20-1 | TGCAGTGCTCCCCCTGGAGGGCTAGCTTTCTTT | CSAPPGGLAFF
NA | TRBJ1-1 | NA | TRBV27 | TGTGCCAGCAGTTTATTAGGCGGGTCGGGGCCTGAAGCTTTCTTT | CASSLLGGSGPEAFF